A selection of T cell receptor beta chains follows, all from one sample in a study of identical twins. One entry per CDR3 protein results from TCRdb running MiXCR on the 5' RACE reads. The table has about 200,000 distinct CDR3 sequences, about 11% seen once. What was sequenced was memory T cells sorted from blood. These receptors came from a man aged 50 to 60 in good health. Each CDR3 is given with its conserved first and last residue. The D gene is left open where the match is weak. Clone size is stated in some rows and not others, as once, few, many or a class when expanded.

j_call clone_size d_call v_call cdr3_aa cdr3_nt
TRBJ1-2 many . TRBV11-2 CASSLAEQVGYGYTF TGTGCCAGCAGCTTAGCTGAGCAGGTCGGCTATGGCTACACCTTC
TRBJ2-3 many . TRBV28 CASRQGGLAQYF TGTGCCAGCAGACAAGGGGGGTTGGCGCAGTATTTT
TRBJ2-3 few . TRBV20-1 CSARVPGGGDTQYF TGCAGTGCTAGAGTGCCGGGCGGAGGGGATACGCAGTATTTT
TRBJ1-2 few TRBD1 TRBV28 CASSEGQTTYGYTF TGTGCCAGCAGCGAGGGACAGACCACCTATGGCTACACCTTC
TRBJ2-1 . TRBD2 TRBV20-1 CSTRLATEQFF TGCAGTACCCGACTAGCGACTGAGCAGTTCTTC
TRBJ2-1 many . TRBV7-6 CASSFEAGSSYNEQFF TGTGCCAGCAGCTTTGAGGCGGGATCCTCCTACAATGAGCAGTTCTTC
TRBJ1-4 many . TRBV20-1 CSASQGSTNEKLFF TGCAGTGCTAGTCAGGGTTCAACTAATGAAAAACTGTTTTTT
TRBJ2-7 many . TRBV12-3/TRBV12-4 CASSFLNEQYF TGTGCCAGCAGTTTTCTCAACGAGCAGTACTTC
TRBJ2-1 many TRBD2 TRBV14 CASRPSEREYYEQFF TGTGCCAGCAGACCATCTGAGCGGGAGTACTATGAGCAGTTCTTC
TRBJ1-5 many . TRBV3-1 CASSQGRELSQHF TGTGCCAGCAGCCAAGGCAGGGAGCTGTCCCAGCATTTT
TRBJ2-5 few . TRBV9 CASSVGERVDQETQYF TGTGCCAGCAGCGTAGGGGAGCGGGTAGACCAAGAGACCCAGTACTTC
TRBJ2-2 . TRBD2 TRBV20-1 CSARLGGGTGELFF TGCAGTGCTAGACTGGGGGGAGGGACCGGGGAGCTGTTTTTT
TRBJ2-5 . . TRBV7-9 CASSLGGSGTQYF TGTGCCAGCAGCTTAGGGGGGTCGGGGACCCAGTACTTC
TRBJ1-6 few TRBD1 TRBV28 CASLPGTGANSPLHF TGTGCCAGCCTCCCCGGGACAGGGGCTAATTCACCCCTCCACTTT
TRBJ2-1 . TRBD2 TRBV7-2 CASTWGGGPGNEQFF TGTGCCAGCACCTGGGGGGGAGGGCCGGGAAATGAGCAGTTCTTC
TRBJ2-3 . TRBD2 TRBV20-1 CSAREDPGTSGRAGEYF TGCAGTGCTAGAGAAGACCCCGGGACTAGCGGGAGGGCCGGAGAGTATTTT
TRBJ1-1 many . TRBV18 CASKDGRNTEAFF TGTGCCAGCAAGGACGGGCGAAACACTGAAGCTTTCTTT
TRBJ2-2 . . TRBV12-3/TRBV12-4 CASSSGPPTNTGELFF TGTGCCAGCAGTTCGGGACCGCCTACGAACACCGGGGAGCTGTTTTTT
TRBJ1-1 many . TRBV4-1 CASSQGSLNTEAFF TGTGCCAGCAGCCAAGGCAGCTTGAACACTGAAGCTTTCTTT
TRBJ2-5 few TRBD2 TRBV7-2 CASSLSPGGGQETQYF TGTGCCAGCAGCTTAAGTCCCGGGGGGGGCCAAGAGACCCAGTACTTC
TRBJ2-2 . TRBD2 TRBV20-1 CSAPRAGGATGELFF TGCAGTGCGCCGCGGGCGGGGGGGGCCACCGGGGAGCTGTTTTTT
TRBJ2-3 . TRBD1 TRBV12-3/TRBV12-4 CASRRQGMDTQYF TGTGCCAGCAGGAGACAGGGAATGGATACGCAGTATTTT
TRBJ2-1 . . TRBV12-3/TRBV12-4 CASSIGVGIYNEQFF TGTGCCAGCAGCATCGGGGTGGGCATTTACAATGAGCAGTTCTTC
TRBJ2-7 . . TRBV2 CASSAQNARRWQYF TGTGCCAGCAGTGCACAGAACGCAAGACGTTGGCAGTACTTC
TRBJ2-1 few . TRBV18 CASSPPSSAYNEQFF TGTGCCAGCTCACCACCTTCTAGTGCCTACAATGAGCAGTTCTTC
TRBJ2-5 few . TRBV4-3 CASSHQAGETQYF TGCGCCAGCAGCCACCAAGCGGGAGAGACCCAGTACTTC
TRBJ2-5 many TRBD1 TRBV7-8 CASSLYRDRGGKTQYF TGTGCCAGCAGCTTATATAGGGACAGGGGAGGAAAGACCCAGTACTTC
TRBJ1-1 many . TRBV7-2 CASSLRPSQGGTEAFF TGTGCCAGCAGCTTACGACCCAGTCAGGGTGGCACTGAAGCTTTCTTT
TRBJ2-2 many TRBD2 TRBV20-1 CSAFRREGAGELFF TGCAGTGCTTTTCGGCGGGAGGGGGCCGGGGAGCTGTTTTTT
TRBJ1-1 many . TRBV7-9 CASSRDTEAFF TGTGCCAGCAGCCGCGACACTGAAGCTTTCTTT
TRBJ2-4 many . TRBV6-2/TRBV6-3 CASSLDSLPLAKNIQYF TGTGCCAGTAGCCTCGACAGTCTCCCTCTAGCCAAAAACATTCAGTACTTC
TRBJ2-2 few . TRBV7-8 CASSLVASSTTGELFF TGTGCCAGCAGCTTAGTAGCTTCCTCAACCACCGGGGAGCTGTTTTTT
TRBJ2-3 many . TRBV7-2 CASSWGLTDTQYF TGTGCCAGCAGCTGGGGCCTCACAGATACGCAGTATTTT
TRBJ2-1 many TRBD2 TRBV20-1 CSARGTSGSNYNEQFF TGCAGTGCTAGAGGGACTAGCGGGAGCAACTACAATGAGCAGTTCTTC
TRBJ2-7 many . TRBV20-1 CSAGGTSRPHEQYF TGCAGTGCTGGGGGGACTTCCCGGCCCCACGAGCAGTACTTC
TRBJ2-5 . . TRBV5-1 CASSEAQGAETQYF TGCGCCAGCAGCGAAGCCCAGGGTGCAGAGACCCAGTACTTC
TRBJ2-3 few TRBD2 TRBV24-1 CATRASGGHTDTQYF TGTGCCACCCGAGCCAGCGGGGGTCACACAGATACGCAGTATTTT
TRBJ1-5 many . TRBV12-3/TRBV12-4 CASTPTLSNQPQHF TGTGCCAGCACCCCCACCCTAAGCAATCAGCCCCAGCATTTT
TRBJ2-1 many . TRBV6-2/TRBV6-3 CASSGRASNEQFF TGTGCCAGCAGTGGCCGGGCTAGCAATGAGCAGTTCTTC
TRBJ1-1 few . TRBV6-5 CASSYQINTEAFF TGTGCCAGCAGTTACCAGATTAACACTGAAGCTTTCTTT
TRBJ1-1 many . TRBV29-1 CSVTQGPLNTEAFF TGCAGCGTTACCCAGGGACCCCTGAACACTGAAGCTTTCTTT
TRBJ1-4 . TRBD1 TRBV4-2 CASSQRHTGTGFEKLFF TGTGCCAGCAGCCAACGGCATACCGGGACAGGGTTTGAAAAACTGTTTTTT
TRBJ2-7 . TRBD1 TRBV27 CASSLDRGVYEQYF TGTGCCAGCAGTCTCGACAGGGGGGTCTACGAGCAGTACTTC
TRBJ2-3 few TRBD2 TRBV20-1 CSARDGREWHDGTQYF TGCAGTGCTAGAGATGGGCGGGAGTGGCACGATGGTACGCAGTATTTT
TRBJ1-5 many TRBD1 TRBV27 CASSVRGHQPQHF TGTGCCAGCAGTGTCAGGGGGCATCAGCCCCAGCATTTT
TRBJ2-3 many TRBD2 TRBV7-2 CASSLGLAGTDTQYF TGCGCCAGCAGCTTGGGACTAGCGGGCACAGATACGCAGTATTTT
TRBJ2-2 many . TRBV12-3/TRBV12-4 CASIEQGNTGELFF TGTGCCAGCATCGAACAGGGGAACACCGGGGAGCTGTTTTTT
TRBJ1-6 few TRBD1 TRBV12-3/TRBV12-4 CASRADRGYNSPLHF TGTGCCAGCAGAGCTGACAGGGGATATAATTCACCCCTCCACTTT
TRBJ1-2 many TRBD1 TRBV12-3/TRBV12-4 CASRRDSNYGYTF TGTGCCAGCAGAAGGGACAGCAACTATGGCTACACCTTC
TRBJ2-1 many . TRBV6-5 CASSYEAASSYNEQFF TGTGCCAGCAGTTACGAGGCGGCAAGCTCCTACAATGAGCAGTTCTTC
TRBJ2-5 . TRBD1 TRBV4-3 CASSQDHRGSQETQYF TGCGCCAGCAGCCAAGATCACAGGGGAAGTCAAGAGACCCAGTACTTC
TRBJ2-3 many TRBD2 TRBV7-2 CASSPAGLAGGTDTQYF TGTGCCAGCAGCCCAGCGGGACTAGCGGGGGGCACAGATACGCAGTATTTT
TRBJ2-7 many . TRBV7-8 CASSSQELSEQYF TGTGCCAGCAGCTCACAAGAATTAAGCGAGCAGTACTTC
TRBJ2-5 . TRBD1 TRBV6-2/TRBV6-3 CASRGPDRAQETQYF TGTGCCAGCAGAGGACCGGACAGGGCGCAAGAGACCCAGTACTTC
TRBJ2-7 . . TRBV15 CATSRGALDGSYEQYF TGTGCCACCAGCAGAGGGGCCCTGGATGGGTCCTACGAGCAGTACTTC